These T cell receptor beta chains were read from a single sample in a study of control samples from healthy donors and cancer patients. The method was immunoSEQ multiplex PCR; TCRdb's version includes in-frame clones alone and lacks a portion of them. Among 85,000 to 90,000 clones listed, around 86% were seen once. The specimen was blood. The source is a man aged 30 to 39 in good health. Both conserved end residues are part of each CDR3. The order of the fields is V gene, CDR3 protein.

V gene: TRBV15
CDR3 protein: CATSRVNRDSRNITF

V gene: TRBV5-1
CDR3 protein: CASSLGLASTDTQYF

V gene: TRBV6-1
CDR3 protein: CASSEALSIRGYEQYF

V gene: TRBV6-5
CDR3 protein: CASSHLPGQGSEQFF

V gene: TRBV24-1
CDR3 protein: CATSDFGRASGNTIYF

V gene: TRBV7-6
CDR3 protein: CASQRGSTGELFF

V gene: TRBV5-1
CDR3 protein: CASSPIGGELFF

V gene: TRBV19
CDR3 protein: CASRSLRAAGNTIYF

V gene: TRBV5-1
CDR3 protein: CASSFWGSPEAFF

V gene: TRBV2
CDR3 protein: CASSDSPNTGELFF

V gene: TRBV21-1
CDR3 protein: CASSKAVGAGPYINYGYTF

V gene: TRBV6-5
CDR3 protein: CASSQGGTGNTIYF

V gene: TRBV7-9
CDR3 protein: CASSLALAGGPRETQYF

V gene: TRBV4-2
CDR3 protein: CASSPSELGTEAFF

V gene: TRBV10-3
CDR3 protein: CAISERHDDSPLHF

V gene: TRBV7-8
CDR3 protein: CASSLEGGGYGYTF

V gene: TRBV29-1
CDR3 protein: CSVVGASYGYTF

V gene: TRBV2
CDR3 protein: CASGSGKGGANVLTF

V gene: TRBV5-1
CDR3 protein: CASRQGWDEKLFF

V gene: TRBV27
CDR3 protein: CASSWGGVDTEAFF

V gene: TRBV12-3/TRBV12-4
CDR3 protein: CASSYPNREQYF

V gene: TRBV12-3/TRBV12-4
CDR3 protein: CASSLGGAGTQYF

V gene: TRBV29-1
CDR3 protein: CSVGQGATEAFF

V gene: TRBV6-5
CDR3 protein: CASSTGVLMNTEAFF

V gene: TRBV6-4
CDR3 protein: CASSPGTRAPETQYF

V gene: TRBV27
CDR3 protein: CASRSDGPGYGYTF